A selection of T cell receptor beta chains follows, all from one sample in a study of T cell responses to AZD1222 COVID-19 vaccine. The protocol was immunoSEQ multiplex PCR, while the TCRdb copy is restricted to in-frame clones and leaves out a portion. The sample shows about 130,000 clones, 90% of them seen only once. The source material was peripheral blood, sampled on day 0 of MenACWY control vaccination. All receptors come from an adult in good health. Both conserved end residues are part of each CDR3. The D gene is left open where the match is weak. Clone size, where shown, is once, few, many, or a class for clones that have expanded.

abundance,j_gene,d_gene,v_gene,CDR3aa,CDR3nt
once,TRBJ2-5,-,TRBV7-9,CASNQQGPQETQYF,TGTGCCAGCAACCAACAGGGCCCCCAAGAGACCCAGTACTTC
-,TRBJ2-5,-,TRBV6-5,CASSRQRQETQYF,TGTGCCAGCAGTCGTCAACGGCAAGAGACCCAGTACTTC
-,TRBJ1-2,-,TRBV12-5,CASGLTSNYGYTF,TGTGCTAGTGGTTTGACCTCAAATTATGGCTACACCTTC
-,TRBJ1-4,-,TRBV18,CASSDSNEKLFF,TGTGCCAGCTCGGACAGTAATGAAAAACTGTTTTTT
-,TRBJ1-4,-,TRBV6-1,CASSEERPDVATNEKLFF,TGTGCCAGCAGTGAAGAGCGGCCAGACGTTGCAACTAATGAAAAACTGTTTTTT
-,TRBJ1-5,-,TRBV28,CASTGAGPRQPQHF,TGTGCCAGCACTGGCGCAGGGCCCCGTCAGCCCCAGCATTTT
-,TRBJ1-3,TRBD1,TRBV7-6,CASSLAPRGQGNTIYF,TGTGCCAGCAGCTTAGCGCCCAGGGGGCAAGGAAACACCATATATTTT
-,TRBJ1-2,TRBD1,TRBV10-3,CAIREDRDLSGYTF,TGTGCCATCAGGGAGGACAGGGATTTGAGTGGCTACACCTTC
-,TRBJ2-1,-,TRBV12-3/TRBV12-4,CASTPHLNEQFF,TGTGCCAGCACCCCTCACCTCAATGAGCAGTTCTTC
-,TRBJ1-4,-,TRBV18,CASSPPRVQGINEKLFF,TGTGCCAGCTCACCACCGAGGGTACAGGGAATTAATGAAAAACTGTTTTTT
-,TRBJ1-4,-,TRBV5-1,CASSSGGDREKLFF,TGCGCCAGCAGCTCAGGCGGGGACCGTGAAAAACTGTTTTTT
once,TRBJ2-6,-,TRBV14,CASSQVGVGANVLTF,TGTGCCAGCAGCCAAGTAGGGGTCGGGGCCAACGTCCTGACTTTC
-,TRBJ1-1,-,TRBV19,CASSSDSGTEAFF,TGTGCCAGTAGTTCCGATTCAGGAACTGAAGCTTTCTTT
-,TRBJ2-1,-,TRBV20-1,CSATDKFNEQFF,TGCAGTGCTACTGACAAGTTCAATGAGCAGTTCTTC
-,TRBJ1-1,TRBD1,TRBV5-1,CASSKTGVTEAFF,TGCGCCAGCAGTAAGACAGGGGTCACTGAAGCTTTCTTT
-,TRBJ2-1,-,TRBV6-4,CASSMDSSYNEQFF,TGTGCCAGCAGTATGGACAGCTCCTACAATGAGCAGTTCTTC
-,TRBJ2-5,-,TRBV6-2/TRBV6-3,CASSYSNYQETQYF,TGTGCCAGCAGTTACTCTAACTACCAAGAGACCCAGTACTTC
-,TRBJ2-4,-,TRBV5-1,CASSSGQKSGKNIQYF,TGCGCCAGCAGCTCGGGACAAAAATCCGGGAAAAACATTCAGTACTTC
-,TRBJ1-2,-,TRBV7-8,CASSLSVQGANYGYTF,TGTGCCAGCAGCTTAAGTGTACAGGGCGCTAACTATGGCTACACCTTC
-,TRBJ1-1,-,TRBV6-2/TRBV6-3,CASSYLQTGANTEAFF,TGTGCCAGCAGTTACCTACAGACAGGAGCGAACACTGAAGCTTTCTTT
-,TRBJ2-1,-,TRBV6-5,CASSYFEGQPGFF,TGTGCCAGCAGTTACTTCGAAGGGCAACCCGGGTTCTTC
-,TRBJ2-4,TRBD2,TRBV6-2/TRBV6-3,CASSSPTSGGSSIQYF,TGTGCCAGCAGTTCCCCGACTAGCGGGGGATCTAGCATTCAGTACTTC
-,TRBJ2-5,TRBD2,TRBV10-1,CASGASGGALETQYF,TGCGCCAGCGGGGCTAGCGGGGGGGCCTTGGAGACCCAGTACTTC
-,TRBJ2-5,-,TRBV5-1,CASSLTAGLGGETQYF,TGCGCCAGCAGCCTGACGGCGGGGCTCGGGGGAGAGACCCAGTACTTC
-,TRBJ1-4,-,TRBV18,CASSGGPNEKLFF,TGTGCCAGCTCTGGGGGCCCTAATGAAAAACTGTTTTTT
-,TRBJ2-7,TRBD2,TRBV3-1/TRBV3-2,CASSVGLAGLYEQYF,TGTGCCAGCAGCGTGGGACTAGCGGGCCTCTACGAGCAGTACTTC
-,TRBJ2-7,TRBD2,TRBV7-6,CASSLAKKAGGPLKIYYEQYF,TGTGCCAGCAGCTTAGCGAAAAAAGCGGGAGGGCCTTTAAAAATTTACTACGAGCAGTACTTC
-,TRBJ2-5,-,TRBV14,CASSQKPDTHFQETQYF,TGTGCCAGCAGCCAGAAACCGGACACCCATTTTCAAGAGACCCAGTACTTC
-,TRBJ2-1,TRBD2,TRBV4-2,CASSPGAGGALDEQFF,TGTGCCAGCAGCCCGGGTGCGGGGGGGGCGCTGGATGAGCAGTTCTTC
-,TRBJ2-3,TRBD2,TRBV15,CATSRDGLAEGTDTQYF,TGTGCCACCAGCAGAGATGGGCTAGCGGAAGGCACAGATACGCAGTATTTT
once,TRBJ2-5,TRBD2,TRBV5-1,CASILGGGPGTQYF,TGCGCCAGCATTCTTGGGGGAGGGCCCGGGACCCAGTACTTC
-,TRBJ1-4,TRBD1,TRBV28,CASSHPSGQGATNEKLFF,TGTGCCAGCAGCCACCCCTCGGGACAGGGGGCGACTAATGAAAAACTGTTTTTT
-,TRBJ1-1,TRBD1,TRBV5-1,CASSFKLGGAGNTEAFF,TGCGCCAGCAGCTTTAAGTTAGGGGGCGCGGGGAACACTGAAGCTTTCTTT
few,TRBJ1-2,-,TRBV6-5,CASSYPGAGFGYTF,TGTGCCAGCAGTTATCCAGGGGCTGGATTTGGCTACACCTTC
-,TRBJ2-3,TRBD2,TRBV3-1/TRBV3-2,CASSFDKREGHGETQYF,TGTGCCAGCAGCTTCGACAAGCGGGAGGGGCACGGGGAGACGCAGTATTTT
-,TRBJ1-5,TRBD1,TRBV29-1,CSVSDRGGQPQHF,TGCAGCGTATCCGACAGGGGAGGTCAGCCCCAGCATTTT
-,TRBJ1-2,-,TRBV4-1,CASSQEGGVPNYGYTF,TGCGCCAGCAGCCAAGAAGGAGGGGTCCCTAACTATGGCTACACCTTC
-,TRBJ1-5,-,TRBV15,CATSRDHDKNQPQHF,TGTGCCACCAGCAGAGATCACGACAAAAATCAGCCCCAGCATTTT
-,TRBJ2-5,-,TRBV13,CASSLTRGSGETQYF,TGTGCCAGCAGCCTAACCCGGGGCTCGGGGGAGACCCAGTACTTC
few,TRBJ2-5,-,TRBV7-9,CASSPSEQKTQYF,TGTGCCAGCAGCCCCTCGGAACAGAAGACCCAGTACTTC
once,TRBJ2-1,TRBD2,TRBV6-5,CASSQTSGTVEQFF,TGTGCCAGCAGTCAGACTAGCGGGACGGTTGAGCAGTTCTTC
-,TRBJ1-4,-,TRBV2,CASSEALRGREKLFF,TGTGCCAGCAGTGAAGCGCTGAGGGGACGGGAAAAACTGTTTTTT
-,TRBJ2-6,-,TRBV6-4,CASSEGAGANVLTF,TGTGCCAGCAGTGAGGGGGCTGGGGCCAACGTCCTGACTTTC
-,TRBJ2-5,-,TRBV6-2/TRBV6-3,CASSLPGRRPEAQETQYF,TGTGCCAGCAGTCTGCCGGGCCGCCGTCCCGAAGCGCAAGAGACCCAGTACTTC
-,TRBJ2-3,-,TRBV28,CASSLAGTSTDTQYF,TGTGCCAGCAGTTTAGCGGGGACGAGCACAGATACGCAGTATTTT
-,TRBJ2-7,-,TRBV5-6,CASSLAGNSYEQYF,TGTGCCAGCAGCTTGGCAGGAAACTCCTACGAGCAGTACTTC
-,TRBJ2-1,TRBD1,TRBV5-1,CASSVGQVKNEQFF,TGCGCCAGCAGTGTGGGACAGGTAAAGAATGAGCAGTTCTTC
-,TRBJ2-2,-,TRBV27,CASSLSLVAQYLVGELFF,TGTGCCAGCAGTTTATCCCTCGTTGCCCAATATCTTGTCGGGGAGCTGTTTTTT
-,TRBJ1-2,-,TRBV7-2,CASRGWGGENYGYTF,TGTGCCAGCCGGGGGTGGGGAGGGGAGAACTATGGCTACACCTTC
-,TRBJ2-7,-,TRBV11-2,CASSLVGGMVIEQYF,TGTGCCAGCAGCTTAGTAGGGGGGATGGTTATAGAGCAGTACTTC
once,TRBJ2-1,-,TRBV27,CASSLRQANNEQFF,TGTGCCAGCAGTTTACGGCAGGCAAACAATGAGCAGTTCTTC
-,TRBJ1-5,TRBD1,TRBV9,CASSVGTGGNQPQHF,TGTGCCAGCAGCGTCGGAACAGGGGGCAATCAGCCCCAGCATTTT
-,TRBJ2-1,-,TRBV6-5,CASSYSRELNYNEQFF,TGTGCCAGCAGTTACTCAAGGGAGCTGAACTACAATGAGCAGTTCTTC
-,TRBJ2-3,TRBD1,TRBV28,CASSQQGKGTDTQYF,TGTGCCAGCAGTCAACAGGGGAAAGGCACAGATACGCAGTATTTT
-,TRBJ2-1,-,TRBV5-4,CASSPPATNEQFF,TGTGCCAGCAGCCCTCCGGCAACCAATGAGCAGTTCTTC
-,TRBJ1-3,-,TRBV18,CASSPPPRSSGNTIYF,TGTGCCAGCTCACCACCGCCGCGGTCCTCTGGAAACACCATATATTTT
-,TRBJ2-5,-,TRBV6-1,CASSEDGAGGGETQYF,TGTGCCAGCAGTGAAGATGGGGCGGGCGGCGGGGAGACCCAGTACTTC
few,TRBJ1-4,-,TRBV2,CASSVWGNEKLFF,TGTGCCAGCAGTGTCTGGGGGAATGAAAAACTGTTTTTT
-,TRBJ1-1,-,TRBV6-5,CASDEGFTEAFF,TGTGCCAGCGACGAGGGTTTCACTGAAGCTTTCTTT
-,TRBJ2-7,-,TRBV6-4,CASSEDSTTDEQYF,TGTGCCAGCAGTGAGGACAGTACTACGGACGAGCAGTACTTC